These 12 T cell receptor beta chains share one sample of origin, sequenced in a study of T-cell memory formation after mild COVID-19 (dated by TCRdb to 2020 to 2023). Libraries were made using 5' RACE. Instrument used: Illumina NovaSeq 6000. TCRdb passed the public sequencing reads through fastp at Q25 and MiXCR, retaining productive beta sequences. Merged by CDR3 protein, the rows form single entries marked with the most common genes and DNA. Within this sample are more than 350,000 distinct CDR3 sequences, with more than 20% of them counted one time only. The ten largest account for roughly an eighth of the sample. Sequencing used PBMCs or a T cell subset sorted from them (not recorded which). The receptors were sampled from an adult woman who had mild COVID-19 (a few samples of this study predate the infection). The sample titles of this study are shuffled in the database, so cell type and time point are left out; the donor was told from shared clones.

This clonotype turned up a few times. The gene calls are TRBV12-3 or TRBV12-4 and TRBJ2-2; D unresolved. CDR3 length equals 14 residues. Trimming shortened V by 8 bases and J by 0 bases, and 10 bases separated the two germline ends. CDR3 bases: TGTGCCAGCGCCGCGGACCCGAACACCGGGGAGCTGTTTTTT. Translated, it gives CASAADPNTGELFF.

The chain joins TRBV28 to TRBJ1-1; D call uncertain. V dropped 6 bases and J dropped 7 bases, with 12 bases sitting between them. The CDR3 totals 12 residues. CDR1 MDHEN and CDR2 SYDVKM come from the germline V gene. In nucleotides, the CDR3 is TGTGCCAGCAGGTCGACGGTAGTTGAAGCTTTCTTT. It codes for CASRSTVVEAFF.

This clonotype showed up just a few times. The chain joins TRBV5-5 to TRBJ1-1, with a weak D call TRBD1 (5 bases). Deletions cut 0 bases from V and 0 bases from J, with 9 bases between. The CDR3 runs 15 residues. Germline lookup yields CDR1 SGHKS and CDR2 YYEKEE (reference sequence). CDR3 loop: CASSLETDLNTEAFF. The CDR3 DNA sequence: TGTGCCAGCAGCTTGGAGACAGATTTGAACACTGAAGCTTTCTTT.

This clonotype was seen a few times. This chain uses TRBV29-1 with TRBJ2-3; 7 bases match TRBD1. The trim removed 7 bases at V and 2 bases at J, leaving 9 bases unmatched. The CDR3 length is 14 residues. Germline assignment: CDR1 SQVTM and CDR2 ANQGSEA. The CDR3 loop reads CSADRVTLTDTQYF. The DNA of the CDR3 is TGCAGCGCCGACAGGGTCACTCTCACAGATACGCAGTATTTT.

This clonotype has more than one count but fewer than ten. The V call is TRBV6-5, the J call TRBJ2-1; TRBD2 matches at 11 bases. Germline V gene sequence: CDR1 MNHEY, CDR2 SVGAGI. Trimming at V came to 2 bases and at J to 6 bases, leaving 6 bases not matched to a gene. The CDR3 loop spans 16 amino acids. The CDR3 region is CASSYPGTSGVNEQFF. In nucleotides, the CDR3 is TGTGCCAGCAGTTACCCCGGGACTAGCGGAGTCAATGAGCAGTTCTTC.

Only a few counts were recorded for this clonotype. The V gene is TRBV2, the J gene TRBJ2-1; 7 nucleotides line up with TRBD2. Germline CDR1 is SNHLY and CDR2 is FYNNEI. CDR3 size: 15 residues. Trimming at V came to 4 bases and at J to 4 bases, leaving 7 bases not matched to a gene. DNA for the CDR3: TGTGCCAGCAGTGTCTTTGCGGGAGTTTACAATGAGCAGTTCTTC. It codes for CASSVFAGVYNEQFF. Using reference TRBV2 and TRBJ2-1 for the parts outside the CDR3, the full variable domain is EPEVTQTPSHQVTQMGQEVILRCVPISNHLYFYWYRQILGQKVEFLVSFYNNEISEKSEIFDDQFSVERPDGSNFTLKIRSTKLEDSAMYFCASSVFAGVYNEQFFGPGTRLTVL.

This clonotype was recorded a few times. This chain links TRBV20-1 with TRBJ1-1; no definite D call. Looked up from germline, CDR1 is DFQATT and CDR2 is SNEGSKA (reference sequence). The CDR3 contains 16 residues. Trimming took off 1 base at V and 1 base at J, with 16 bases between the two ends. The CDR3 DNA reads TGCAGTGCTAGAGCTCTGGGTCGGGTCGGGAACACTGAAGCTTTCTTT. Translating gives CSARALGRVGNTEAFF.

This clonotype was seen more than once but under ten times. The CDR3 sequence is CASSVGSTGEQFF. As DNA, the CDR3 is TGTGCCAGTAGTGTCGGTTCGACAGGTGAGCAGTTCTTC. J is TRBJ2-1 and V is TRBV19; weak D call: TRBD1 (6 bases). The length of the CDR3 is 13 residues. Trimming cost V 5 bases and J 9 bases, with 14 bases left between them. Germline V gene lookup returns CDR1 LNHDA and CDR2 SQIVND (reference sequence). The whole variable domain, remainder taken from reference TRBV19 and TRBJ2-1, is DGGITQSPKYLFRKEGQNVTLSCEQNLNHDAMYWYRQDPGQGLRLIYYSQIVNDFQKGDIAEGYSVSREKKESFPLTVTSAQKNPTAFYLCASSVGSTGEQFFGPGTRLTVL.

This clonotype occurred many times. This sequence joins TRBV5-1 and TRBJ2-1, with 7 nucleotides matching TRBD2. V was pared by 4 bases and J by 7 bases, with 5 bases of the junction left unmatched. The CDR3 extends over 13 amino acids. Per the germline V gene, CDR1 is SGHRS and CDR2 is YFSETQ. The CDR3 here is CASSQGLLNEQFF. For the CDR3, the DNA is TGCGCCAGCAGCCAGGGACTACTGAATGAGCAGTTCTTC.

This clonotype was picked up a small number of times. The V gene is TRBV12-3 or TRBV12-4, the J gene TRBJ2-7; D not certain. Trimming took 6 bases from V and 5 from J, leaving 11 bases between them. The CDR3 length is 12 residues. DNA of the CDR3: TGTGCCAGCAGCAGGTCCCTGGACGAGCAGTACTTC. Its protein is CASSRSLDEQYF.

Only a few counts were recorded for this clonotype. The chain is built from TRBV5-1 and TRBJ2-3, with 12 bases aligning to TRBD2. The CDR3 contains 16 residues. Germline V gene lookup returns CDR1 SGHRS and CDR2 YFSETQ. Unmatched junction bases numbered 9, after V lost 3 bases and J lost 7 bases. CDR3 residues: CASSSSTSGGQNTQYF. The DNA of the CDR3 is TGCGCCAGCAGCTCCTCGACTAGCGGGGGCCAGAATACGCAGTATTTT.

V usage is TRBV20-1 and J usage is TRBJ2-7; D gene ambiguous. The CDR3 totals 13 residues. Germline CDR1 and CDR2: DFQATT and SNEGSKA (reference sequence). V dropped 1 base and J dropped 4 bases, with 11 bases sitting between them. The CDR3 sequence is CSARGWSSYEQYF. The DNA for the CDR3 is TGCAGTGCTAGAGGCTGGTCCTCGTACGAGCAGTACTTC.